This TCR beta chain comes out of a study of T cells after yellow fever vaccination (dated 2019 in TCRdb). For the study in its entirety: The SMART-Seq v4 Ultra Low Input RNA kit was used to prepare libraries from fractions with low cell numbers. To follow T-cell clones before and after primary and booster YFV17D yellow fever vaccination, bulk TCR alpha and beta repertoires were sequenced over time. Two healthy male donors made up the cohort, one aged 18 to 29 years and the other aged 30 to 40 years. Blood was collected at multiple timepoints before and after primary and secondary immunization, and bulk PBMC replicates and cell subsets were isolated.

In its sample, this clonotype was seen a few times. Its antigen remains unidentified. Per-base quality was not reported, and no clone a single base away is much larger than it. The sample's treatment or condition label is to be understood as: live attenuated yellow fever vaccine strain. At every blood-draw timepoint, two biological replicates of bulk PBMCs were collected. PBMCs were isolated from peripheral blood using a standard Ficoll-Paque protocol. TriZol was used to extract RNA from bulk PBMCs, from CD4 and CD8 fractions, and from dextramer-positive and dextramer-negative fractions. V gives up 0 bases and J gives up 4 bases, and the segment between their germline ends measures 4 bases. The germline V gene specifies SGHRS as CDR1 and YFSETQ as CDR2. Including the terminal cysteine and phenylalanine, the CDR3 comprises 13 residues. The only DNA kept is the CDR3, 39 bases in frame from the first base.

Broad study findings and their caveats: After the booster, most of the clones that had expanded following primary vaccination were detected again (96% of CD4 and around 87% of CD8), which suggests that memory was broadly maintained. Computational filtering was required because FACS-sorted repertoires could contain abundant contaminating clonotypes from the bulk population. Because only a couple of donors were included in the study, the extent to which the findings can be generalized is limited. The secondary T-cell response was weaker than the primary response but faster, peaking on day 5 instead of day 15. A small share of clonotypes was detected in both CD4 and CD8 compartments, with the overlap likely arising from convergent recombination.

TCR cDNA was synthesized by 5'RACE template switching, which introduced a universal primer site and unique molecular identifiers. cDNA synthesis was primed from both the TCR alpha and TCR beta constant segments. Libraries were amplified in two PCR steps, with sample barcodes and sequencing adapters added in the second step. Sequencing of the libraries was done on either Illumina HiSeq 2500 (2x100 bp) or NovaSeq (2x150 bp). For the original study's pipeline: Reads were demultiplexed and collapsed into UMI consensus sequences with MIGEC, and V(D)J alignment was performed with MiXCR. Vaccine-responding clonotypes were identified with edgeR using replicate PBMC samples, with FDR below 0.01 and a log2 fold change above 5 up to day 15 being required. Each bulk clonotype was labeled CD4 or CD8 based on which sequenced repertoire, CD4 or CD8, contained the clonotype at higher abundance. The public reads were quality trimmed at Q25 with fastp and then assembled into clones with MiXCR by TCRdb, keeping productive beta chains. All rows with the same CDR3 protein become a single entry with the most common DNA and genes. The V and J calls and clone size are TCRdb's, not the authors'. This sample lists more than 450,000 distinct CDR3 sequences; less than 25% were detected once. The top ten clones comprise 16% of the sample.

In this chain, TRBV5-1 is recombined with TRBJ1-4; a confident D gene designation cannot be given. This receptor was taken from a man in his late teens or twenties who received the YFV17D yellow fever vaccine. Source: PBMCs, taken 21 days after the first yellow fever vaccination. The CDR3 protein sequence reads: CASSLGLNEKLFF. The DNA sequence is as follows: TGCGCCAGCAGCTTGGGACTTAATGAAAAACTGTTTTTT.